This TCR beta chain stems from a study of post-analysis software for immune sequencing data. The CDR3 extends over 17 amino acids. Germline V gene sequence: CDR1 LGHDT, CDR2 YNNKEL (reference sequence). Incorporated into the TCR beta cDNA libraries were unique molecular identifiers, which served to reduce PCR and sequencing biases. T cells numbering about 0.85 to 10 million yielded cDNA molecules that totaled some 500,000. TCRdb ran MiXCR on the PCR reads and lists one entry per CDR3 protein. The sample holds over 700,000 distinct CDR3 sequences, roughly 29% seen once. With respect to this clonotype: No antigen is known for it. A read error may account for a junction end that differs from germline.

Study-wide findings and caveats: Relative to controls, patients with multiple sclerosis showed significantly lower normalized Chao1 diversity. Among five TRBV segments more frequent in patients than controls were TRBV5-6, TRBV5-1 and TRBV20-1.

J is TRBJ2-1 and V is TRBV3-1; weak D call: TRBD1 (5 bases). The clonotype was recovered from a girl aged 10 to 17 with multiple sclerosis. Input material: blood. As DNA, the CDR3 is TGTGCCAGCAGCCGAACTCAAGTGCGATCAGGACACAATGGGCAGTTCTTC. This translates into CASSRTQVRSGHNGQFF.